The T cell receptor (beta chain) under discussion was sequenced for a study of blood T cell repertoires in COVID-19. Study information: Some COVID-19 samples were acute and others convalescent; all came from the United States, Italy and Spain. PBMCs, B-cell-depleted T cells, or T cells were the source of the cDNA or gDNA that made up the material.

The germline V gene has CDR1 MNHEY and CDR2 SVGAGI. With V trimmed by 2 bases and J by 4 bases, 7 bases remained unmatched. This CDR3 comprises 15 residues. The protocol was immunoSEQ multiplex PCR, while the TCRdb copy is restricted to in-frame clones and leaves out a portion. The sample carries some 400,000 clones, about 87% recorded once. The specimen was peripheral blood. The chain uses TRBV6-5 and TRBJ1-2, with 7 bases fitting TRBD1. This clonotype originated in a human donor in a cohort sampled during active COVID-19. Here the CDR3 reads CASSYQQGRLYGYTF. CDR3 DNA sequence: TGTGCCAGCAGTTACCAACAGGGGCGACTCTATGGCTACACCTTC.